This record concerns one T cell receptor (beta chain) sequence. The data were taken from a study of blood T cell repertoires in COVID-19. Data came from immunoSEQ multiplex PCR; TCRdb stores just in-frame clones and leaves some out. The data hold 60,000 to 70,000 clones, with around nine tenths observed a single time. Germline V lookup: CDR1 SGHVS, CDR2 FNYEAQ. This CDR3 has 16 amino acids. With V trimmed by 1 base and J by 1 base, 4 bases remained unmatched. The rearrangement uses TRBV7-6 and TRBJ2-3; 8 bases line up with TRBD2. The sequence came from an older woman with acute or convalescent COVID-19. Sequencing input: peripheral blood. The CDR3 bases are TGTGCCAGCAGCTTAGTCGGGGGGGAAGGCACAGATACGCAGTATTTT. Amino acid sequence: CASSLVGGEGTDTQYF.